This entry lists 5 T cell receptor beta chains sequenced from one sample in a study of shared clonotypes between healthy human individuals. Measured with immunoSEQ multiplex PCR; TCRdb has only the in-frame clones, and not every one. Counted here are about 1 million clones, approximately 76% occurring once; the ten biggest clones make up approximately 1.3%. Sequenced sample: memory CD4+ T cells sorted from blood. The subset here: CD45RA-negative fraction. The receptors were gathered from a man in his late teens or twenties in good health.

Concerning this clone: A read error likely explains this, since a far larger clone differs by one base. The genes are TRBV28 and TRBJ1-2; perhaps TRBD1 as D (6 bases). In germline, CDR1 is MDHEN, CDR2 SYDVKM. Trimming stripped 6 bases from V and 6 bases from J, with 23 bases between. The CDR3 totals 16 residues. The CDR3 spells CASRGDKGDLKNGYTF. CDR3 bases: TGTGCCAGCAGAGGTGACAAGGGGGATTTAAAAAATGGCTACACCTTC.

The chain joins TRBV9 to TRBJ1-2; perhaps TRBD1 as D (6 bases). V lost 2 bases to trimming and J lost 4 bases, with 18 bases between them. Germline assignment: CDR1 SGDLS and CDR2 YYNGEE. CDR3 length: 16 residues. The CDR3 DNA reads as TGTGCCAGCAGCGTGGACGGGGGGGCTCCCCTCTATGGCTACACCTTC. Translated: CASSVDGGAPLYGYTF.

The CDR3 reads CASTSFPGELFF. Written as DNA, the CDR3 is TGTGCCAGCACATCTTTTCCCGGGGAGCTGTTTTTT. This chain connects TRBV7-9 to TRBJ2-2, with D unclear. V gave up 7 bases and J gave up 6 bases, with 9 bases separating them. The CDR3 runs 12 residues. Germline loops: CDR1 SEHNR, CDR2 FQNEAQ (reference sequence).

J is TRBJ1-4 and V is TRBV18, with D perhaps TRBD1 (5 bases). The V end was cut by 3 bases, the J end by 8 bases, with 16 bases between. Germline V CDR1 and CDR2: KGHSH, LQKENI. This CDR3 spans 15 amino acids. CDR3 protein: CASSPFTGTSEKLFF. The CDR3 nucleotides read TGTGCCAGCTCACCCTTTACCGGGACTTCCGAAAAACTGTTTTTT.

The V and J genes are TRBV10-1 and TRBJ2-1; 14 bases align to TRBD2. Per the germline V gene, CDR1 is WNHNN and CDR2 is SYGVQD (reference sequence). Losses at the gene ends were 0 bases for V and 7 bases for J; bases not matched to a gene: 8. The CDR3 is 18 residues long. The CDR3 loop reads CASSESLGTSGSMNEQFF. CDR3 DNA sequence: TGCGCCAGCAGTGAGTCGCTGGGGACTAGCGGGAGCATGAATGAGCAGTTCTTC.